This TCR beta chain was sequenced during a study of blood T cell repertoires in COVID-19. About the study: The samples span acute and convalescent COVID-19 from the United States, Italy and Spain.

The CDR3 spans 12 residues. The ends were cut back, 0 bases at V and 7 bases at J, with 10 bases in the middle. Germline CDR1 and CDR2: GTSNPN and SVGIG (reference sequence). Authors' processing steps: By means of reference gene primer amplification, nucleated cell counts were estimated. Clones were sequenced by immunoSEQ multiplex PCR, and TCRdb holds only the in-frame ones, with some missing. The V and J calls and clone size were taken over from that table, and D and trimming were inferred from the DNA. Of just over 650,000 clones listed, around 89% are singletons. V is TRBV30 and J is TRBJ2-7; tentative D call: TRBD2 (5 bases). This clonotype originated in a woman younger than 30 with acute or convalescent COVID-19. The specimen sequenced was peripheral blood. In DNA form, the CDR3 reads TGTGCCTGGAGTGTACGGGGTGCGGAGCAGTACTTC. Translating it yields CAWSVRGAEQYF.